Sequencing of this T cell receptor beta chain was carried out in a study of T cell responses to AZD1222 COVID-19 vaccine. Data came from immunoSEQ multiplex PCR; TCRdb stores just in-frame clones and leaves some out. This table has about 140,000 clones, more than 70% appearing once. As for this clone: Its antigen is not known.

Overall study results and limits: As reported, nearly half of all spike-specific TCRs target variant regions that are unmutated. In a largely white British group with more females than males, clonal diversity was possibly underestimated.

This TCR was recovered from an adult who received the AZD1222 COVID-19 vaccine. Specimen: peripheral blood, collected 28 days after the second AZD1222 dose.

The CDR3 DNA reads as TGCGCCAGCAGCCAAGAAAGGGGAGAAAAACTGTTTTTT. This sequence encodes CASSQERGEKLFF. This chain joins TRBV4-3 and TRBJ1-4, with D perhaps matching TRBD1 (5 bases). CDR3 length: 13 amino acids. In germline, CDR1 is LGHNA, CDR2 YSLEER. The V gene lost 0 bases and the J gene lost 8 bases, with 7 bases spanning the gap.